Below, 21 T cell receptor beta chains from the same sample are listed, as sequenced in a study of T cell repertoires in cytomegalovirus infection (dated by TCRdb to the late 2010s). Sequencing used an Illumina HiSeq 1500. TCRdb took the public reads, trimmed them with fastp at Q25, ran MiXCR for clone calling and kept in-frame beta chains. One record per CDR3 amino acid sequence lists the most common genes and DNA. This sample holds 170,000 or so distinct CDR3 sequences; over 13% were observed only once. The ten largest clones take up 20% to 30% of the sample. The sequenced sample consisted of PBMCs. The receptors shown here come from a human donor in good health (CMV status not recorded). Some clones in this sample may be carry-over from other donors' samples.

The genes are TRBV4-3 and TRBJ2-1, with TRBD2 as a possible D gene (5 bases). Germline CDR1 and CDR2: LGHNA and YSLEER. CDR3 length equals 16 residues. V lost 4 bases to trimming and J lost 0 bases, with 13 bases between them. DNA for the CDR3: TGCGCCAGCAGCCTGGCTAGCAAGGGCTCCTACAATGAGCAGTTCTTC. It encodes CASSLASKGSYNEQFF.

This clonotype was seen more than once but under ten times. J is TRBJ2-7 and V is TRBV6-2 or TRBV6-3, with D perhaps given as TRBD1 or TRBD2 (5 bases each). CDR3 size: 14 residues. CDR1 and CDR2 from the germline V gene are MNHEY and SVGEGT. V lost 10 bases, J lost 1 base, and 17 bases lay in between. CDR3 in amino acids: CATRGDKGSYEQYF. The CDR3 DNA follows: TGTGCCACCCGGGGTGACAAGGGGTCCTACGAGCAGTACTTC.

In this sample, this clonotype turned up many times. This sequence joins TRBV20-1 and TRBJ2-3; 12 bases are a match to TRBD2. With 3 bases clipped from V and 0 bases from J, the junction kept 1 base outside the gene matches. Germline-derived CDR1 and CDR2 are DFQATT and SNEGSKA (reference sequence). The CDR3 covers 15 residues. DNA of the CDR3: TGCAGTGCTAGCGGGACTAGCGGGAGCACAGATACGCAGTATTTT. Translation: CSASGTSGSTDTQYF.

This clonotype has only a few counts. This rearrangement joins TRBV12-3 or TRBV12-4 to TRBJ2-3; D may be TRBD2 (6 bases). V was cut by 3 bases and J by 3 bases, with 16 bases left in between. This CDR3 is 16 amino acids long. CDR3 protein: CASSFHGGARTDTQYF. Here the CDR3 DNA reads TGTGCCAGCAGTTTCCACGGGGGAGCTAGGACAGATACGCAGTATTTT.

This clonotype was recorded at least ten times. The rearrangement links TRBV7-9 to TRBJ2-2, with 7 bases aligning to TRBD2. The CDR3 extends over 16 amino acids. V was clipped by 5 bases and J by 4 bases; unmatched bases: 10. Germline assignment: CDR1 SEHNR and CDR2 FQNEAQ (reference sequence). The CDR3 region is CASSPRSGGSTGELFF. CDR3 DNA: TGTGCCAGCAGCCCCCGGTCGGGGGGAAGCACCGGGGAGCTGTTTTTT. Supplemented by reference TRBV7-9 and TRBJ2-2, the full variable domain reads DTGVSQNPRHKITKRGQNVTFRCDPISEHNRLYWYRQTLGQGPEFLTYFQNEAQLEKSRLLSDRFSAERPKGSFSTLEIQRTEQGDSAMYLCASSPRSGGSTGELFFGEGSRLTVL.

This clonotype was counted many times. The chain links TRBV27 to TRBJ2-4; D gene uncertain. V lost 6 bases to trimming and J lost 6 bases, with 12 bases between them. The CDR3 totals 13 residues. The germline gives CDR1 MNHEY, CDR2 SMNVEV (reference sequence). CDR3 region: CASSPRVGNIQYF. CDR3 coding DNA: TGTGCCAGCAGCCCCCGTGTAGGAAACATTCAGTACTTC.

The chain couples TRBV12-3 or TRBV12-4 to TRBJ2-5; maybe TRBD2 (5 bases). The CDR3 has 16 residues. V shed 4 bases and J shed 5 bases, with 20 bases lying between them. CDR3 sequence (DNA): TGTGCCAGCAGTTCAGTACCGGGATCACCTTCGGAGACCCAGTACTTC. This sequence encodes CASSSVPGSPSETQYF.

With regard to this clonotype: A much larger clone differs by one base, so this may be a read error. This chain uses TRBV19 with TRBJ2-5; 9 positions agree with TRBD2. Germline CDR1 LNHDA, CDR2 SQIVND (reference sequence). The CDR3 covers 14 residues. The chain's CDR3 is CASRKREAGETKYF. CDR3 DNA: TGTGCCAGTAGAAAGCGGGAGGCTGGAGAGACCAAGTACTTC.

This clonotype was detected many times. V is TRBV12-3 or TRBV12-4 and J is TRBJ2-4, with D perhaps given as TRBD1 or TRBD2 (5 bases each). This CDR3 spans 14 amino acids. Deletions cut 8 bases from V and 1 base from J, with 12 bases between. CDR3 in amino acids: CASSGSGAKNIQYF. Written as DNA, the CDR3 is TGTGCCAGCTCAGGGAGTGGCGCCAAAAACATTCAGTACTTC.

This clonotype was found a few times. This chain joins TRBV28 and TRBJ2-1, with D possibly being TRBD1 (6 bases). Germline CDR1 and CDR2: MDHEN and SYDVKM. This CDR3 spans 17 amino acids. Trimming removed 2 bases at V and 0 bases at J, with 14 bases between. The CDR3 sequence: CASSLPNGGSSYNEQFF. CDR3 sequence (DNA): TGTGCCAGCAGTTTACCCAATGGGGGCTCCTCCTACAATGAGCAGTTCTTC.

There are many counts of this clonotype. The CDR3 nucleotides read TGTGCCAGCAGCCCCAGGGATCGGAGCTACACCTTC. Translation gives CASSPRDRSYTF. J is TRBJ1-2 and V is TRBV7-2; tentative D call: TRBD1 (5 bases). The length of the CDR3 is 12 residues. Trimming pared 5 bases from V and 9 bases from J, leaving 13 bases between. In germline, CDR1 is SGHTA, CDR2 FQGNSA.

This clonotype has more than one count but fewer than ten. This sequence joins TRBV6-2 or TRBV6-3 and TRBJ2-1; D is unclear. Trimming cost V 9 bases and J 0 bases, with 9 bases left between them. This CDR3 has 13 residues. Germline V lookup: CDR1 MNHEY, CDR2 SVGEGT. The chain's CDR3 is CASQGRSYNEQFF. CDR3 nucleotide sequence: TGTGCCAGTCAAGGGCGCTCCTACAATGAGCAGTTCTTC.

This clonotype has ten or more counts. The chain employs TRBV2 and TRBJ2-7, with 10 bases aligning to TRBD1. CDR1 is SNHLY and CDR2 is FYNNEI in the germline V gene. The J segment lost 3 bases and the V segment lost 6 bases, leaving 5 bases of the junction unmatched. This CDR3 has 14 residues. CDR3 nucleotides: TGTGCCAGCAGGACCGGGACAGGGGTCTACGAGCAGTACTTC. Amino acid sequence: CASRTGTGVYEQYF.

This clonotype appeared a few times. This chain connects TRBV4-2 to TRBJ2-2; 7 bases align to TRBD1. The germline V gene has CDR1 LGHNA and CDR2 YNFKEQ. Trimming cost V 2 bases and J 4 bases; bases outside gene matches: 10. The CDR3 extends over 17 amino acids. The CDR3 region is CASSQLNRGDGTGELFF. The CDR3 region has the DNA TGTGCCAGCAGCCAATTGAACAGGGGTGACGGCACCGGGGAGCTGTTTTTT.

This clonotype was counted between two and nine times. The chain uses TRBV6-1 and TRBJ1-1; possibly TRBD1 for D (5 bases). The CDR3 covers 17 residues. Germline values: CDR1 MNHNS, CDR2 SASEGT. V lost 6 bases to trimming and J lost 1 base, with 21 bases between them. In DNA form, the CDR3 reads TGTGCCAGCAGCGCTGGACGCTACAGGCGAAAGAACACTGAAGCTTTCTTT. Translated: CASSAGRYRRKNTEAFF.

This clonotype occurred many times. This rearrangement joins TRBV7-2 to TRBJ2-7; no clear D. The CDR3 spans 12 residues. V dropped 2 bases and J dropped 4 bases, with 6 bases sitting between them. Germline CDR1 and CDR2: SGHTA and FQGNSA. CDR3 coding DNA: TGTGCCAGCAGCTTAACCGAGTACGAGCAGTACTTC. This codes for CASSLTEYEQYF.

This clonotype was seen repeatedly, ten times or more. The chain uses TRBV7-9 and TRBJ2-2; D unresolved. Germline V gene sequence: CDR1 SEHNR, CDR2 FQNEAQ (reference sequence). This CDR3 has 20 residues. The V gene lost 3 bases and the J gene lost 1 base, with 24 bases spanning the gap. CDR3 nucleotides: TGTGCCAGCAGCTTCGTCTCGGGCAGGAAGGTCCTTAGGAACACCGGGGAGCTGTTTTTT. Its protein product is CASSFVSGRKVLRNTGELFF.

This clonotype was seen ten or more times. This chain connects TRBV27 to TRBJ1-5; D unresolved. The length of the CDR3 is 14 residues. The germline CDR1 and CDR2 sequences are MNHEY and SMNVEV (reference sequence). With 0 bases removed from V and 0 bases from J, the gap between germline ends came to 3 bases. The CDR3 DNA is TGTGCCAGCAGTTTATCGTATAGCAATCAGCCCCAGCATTTT. Translated, it gives CASSLSYSNQPQHF.

This clonotype was seen ten or more times. The CDR3 DNA reads TGTGCCAGCAGCTTAACGGGGGGTGTACTGTATTTT. It specifies CASSLTGGVLYF. V and J are TRBV7-3 and TRBJ2-3, with a possible D match to TRBD2 (6 bases). The germline CDR1 and CDR2 sequences are SGHTA and FQGTGA. This CDR3 is built from 12 residues. Trimming shortened V by 0 bases and J by 14 bases, and 12 bases separated the two germline ends.

Many counts were recorded for this clonotype. The rearrangement links TRBV7-2 to TRBJ1-1, with D uncertain. This CDR3 contains 13 residues. Germline assignment: CDR1 SGHTA and CDR2 FQGNSA. V lost 1 base, J lost 7 bases, and 10 bases lay in between. The CDR3 is CASSLERAGEAFF. The CDR3 bases are TGTGCCAGCAGCTTAGAGAGGGCTGGTGAAGCTTTCTTT.

A few counts support this clonotype. In DNA form, the CDR3 reads TGTGCCAGCAGCTTACTACAGGGGGCCGGCGGGGAGCTGTTTTTT. Translated, it gives CASSLLQGAGGELFF. The chain joins TRBV6-5 to TRBJ2-2, with 9 bases matching TRBD1. This CDR3 has 15 amino acids. V was pared by 6 bases and J by 7 bases, with 9 bases of the junction left unmatched. The V gene's germline CDR1 is MNHEY and CDR2 SVGAGI.